This is a list of T cell receptor beta chains from one sample in a study of PD-L1 blockade in urothelial cancer. Repertoires were generated with immunoSEQ multiplex PCR, while TCRdb's copy carries only in-frame clones and drops some. The sample comprises approximately 110,000 clones, about 85% of which are singletons, and about 2.6% rests with the top ten. Sequencing was performed on PBMCs, taken around atezolizumab (anti-PD-L1) treatment. Receptor source: a man aged 45-60 years with urothelial cancer. Each CDR3 is given with its conserved first and last residue. Fields, in order: J gene, V gene, CDR3 length, clone size, D gene, CDR3 protein, CDR3 DNA. The D gene is left open where the match is weak. Some rows mark clone size as missing; the rest say once, few, many or name a class of expanded clone.

j_call: TRBJ2-1
v_call: TRBV18
cdr3_length: 14
clone_size: NA
d_call: NA
cdr3_aa: CASSPPDPAGEQFF
cdr3_nt: TGTGCCAGCTCACCTCCCGATCCCGCGGGTGAGCAGTTCTTC

j_call: TRBJ1-2
v_call: TRBV28
cdr3_length: 13
clone_size: NA
d_call: NA
cdr3_aa: CAIPKAGNYGYTF
cdr3_nt: TGTGCCATCCCTAAAGCGGGCAACTATGGCTACACCTTC

j_call: TRBJ2-2
v_call: TRBV7-9
cdr3_length: 15
clone_size: NA
d_call: NA
cdr3_aa: CASSSRDLARGELFF
cdr3_nt: TGTGCCAGCAGCTCCCGGGACTTGGCCCGGGGGGAGCTGTTTTTT

j_call: TRBJ2-1
v_call: TRBV28
cdr3_length: 14
clone_size: NA
d_call: NA
cdr3_aa: CASSPGARAREQFF
cdr3_nt: TGTGCCAGCAGTCCAGGGGCCCGCGCTCGGGAGCAGTTCTTC

j_call: TRBJ2-7
v_call: TRBV7-8
cdr3_length: 14
clone_size: NA
d_call: NA
cdr3_aa: CASSLARQIYEQYF
cdr3_nt: TGTGCCAGCAGCTTAGCGAGACAGATCTACGAGCAGTACTTC

j_call: TRBJ2-1
v_call: TRBV27
cdr3_length: 17
clone_size: NA
d_call: NA
cdr3_aa: CASSFSPAYAGGNEQFF
cdr3_nt: TGTGCCAGCAGTTTTTCCCCAGCCTATGCGGGTGGCAATGAGCAGTTCTTC

j_call: TRBJ2-7
v_call: TRBV7-6
cdr3_length: 14
clone_size: NA
d_call: TRBD2
cdr3_aa: CASSSGGRVNEQYF
cdr3_nt: TGTGCCAGCAGCTCGGGCGGGAGAGTTAACGAGCAGTACTTC

j_call: TRBJ2-7
v_call: TRBV25-1
cdr3_length: 13
clone_size: NA
d_call: NA
cdr3_aa: CASSSIGRGEQYF
cdr3_nt: TGTGCCAGCAGCTCTATAGGGAGAGGCGAGCAGTACTTC

j_call: TRBJ2-3
v_call: TRBV19
cdr3_length: 9
clone_size: NA
d_call: NA
cdr3_aa: CASRAGRAF
cdr3_nt: TGTGCCAGTAGGGCGGGCCGGGCTTTT

j_call: TRBJ2-1
v_call: TRBV10-3
cdr3_length: 16
clone_size: once
d_call: TRBD2
cdr3_aa: CAISDVAGLSYNEQFF
cdr3_nt: TGTGCCATCAGTGATGTAGCGGGACTCTCCTACAATGAGCAGTTCTTC

j_call: TRBJ2-7
v_call: TRBV7-9
cdr3_length: 16
clone_size: NA
d_call: TRBD2
cdr3_aa: CASSQLDYAGGPEQYF
cdr3_nt: TGTGCCAGCAGCCAATTAGATTATGCGGGAGGCCCCGAGCAGTACTTC

j_call: TRBJ1-2
v_call: TRBV30
cdr3_length: 14
clone_size: few
d_call: TRBD1
cdr3_aa: CARTPGQGASGYTF
cdr3_nt: TGTGCCCGAACCCCGGGACAGGGGGCTTCTGGCTACACCTTC

j_call: TRBJ2-7
v_call: TRBV7-8
cdr3_length: 12
clone_size: NA
d_call: NA
cdr3_aa: CASSQQGVEQYF
cdr3_nt: TGTGCCAGCAGCCAGCAAGGGGTCGAGCAGTACTTC

j_call: TRBJ2-3
v_call: TRBV7-2
cdr3_length: 15
clone_size: NA
d_call: TRBD2
cdr3_aa: CASSLGLAGADTQYF
cdr3_nt: TGTGCCAGCAGCCTGGGACTAGCGGGAGCAGATACGCAGTATTTT

j_call: TRBJ2-1
v_call: TRBV5-4
cdr3_length: 14
clone_size: NA
d_call: TRBD1
cdr3_aa: CASSSRQGHNEQFF
cdr3_nt: TGTGCCAGCAGCTCGAGACAGGGCCACAATGAGCAGTTCTTC

j_call: TRBJ2-3
v_call: TRBV19
cdr3_length: 13
clone_size: NA
d_call: NA
cdr3_aa: CASSSITRDTQYF
cdr3_nt: TGTGCCAGTAGTTCTATCACTCGAGATACGCAGTATTTT

j_call: TRBJ1-6
v_call: TRBV28
cdr3_length: 13
clone_size: NA
d_call: NA
cdr3_aa: CASSLRVASPLHF
cdr3_nt: TGTGCCAGCAGTTTGCGGGTCGCTTCACCCCTCCACTTT

j_call: TRBJ2-6
v_call: TRBV19
cdr3_length: 14
clone_size: once
d_call: NA
cdr3_aa: CASRVQAGANVLTF
cdr3_nt: TGTGCCAGTAGAGTCCAGGCTGGGGCCAACGTCCTGACTTTC

j_call: TRBJ2-1
v_call: TRBV11-1
cdr3_length: 16
clone_size: NA
d_call: TRBD2
cdr3_aa: CASSEAGTSDYNEQFF
cdr3_nt: TGTGCCAGCAGCGAGGCCGGGACTAGCGACTACAATGAGCAGTTCTTC

j_call: TRBJ2-1
v_call: TRBV25-1
cdr3_length: 12
clone_size: NA
d_call: NA
cdr3_aa: CASGTLYNEQFF
cdr3_nt: TGTGCCAGCGGGACATTGTACAATGAGCAGTTCTTC

j_call: TRBJ2-7
v_call: TRBV27
cdr3_length: 15
clone_size: NA
d_call: TRBD1
cdr3_aa: CASSSAGTGGYEQYF
cdr3_nt: TGTGCCAGCAGTTCGGCCGGGACAGGGGGCTACGAGCAGTACTTC

j_call: TRBJ2-4
v_call: TRBV6-5
cdr3_length: 15
clone_size: NA
d_call: TRBD1
cdr3_aa: CASSGSGTGKNIQYF
cdr3_nt: TGTGCCAGCAGTGGCTCCGGGACAGGGAAGAACATTCAGTACTTC

j_call: TRBJ1-1
v_call: TRBV28
cdr3_length: 14
clone_size: NA
d_call: TRBD1
cdr3_aa: CASSEGQGWTEAFF
cdr3_nt: TGTGCCAGCAGTGAAGGACAGGGCTGGACTGAAGCTTTCTTT

j_call: TRBJ1-5
v_call: TRBV5-4
cdr3_length: 16
clone_size: few
d_call: TRBD1
cdr3_aa: CASSLQSGGENQPQHF
cdr3_nt: TGTGCCAGCAGCTTGCAGTCAGGGGGTGAAAATCAGCCCCAGCATTTT

j_call: TRBJ1-3
v_call: TRBV14
cdr3_length: 15
clone_size: NA
d_call: NA
cdr3_aa: CASSGQTFSGNTIYF
cdr3_nt: TGTGCCAGCAGCGGACAGACCTTCAGCGGAAACACCATATATTTT

j_call: TRBJ1-1
v_call: TRBV4-1
cdr3_length: 12
clone_size: NA
d_call: NA
cdr3_aa: CASSQRTDKAFF
cdr3_nt: TGCGCCAGCAGCCAAAGGACTGATAAAGCTTTCTTT

j_call: TRBJ2-5
v_call: TRBV27
cdr3_length: 15
clone_size: NA
d_call: NA
cdr3_aa: CASGPRTGRGETQYF
cdr3_nt: TGTGCCAGCGGACCTCGTACGGGACGGGGGGAGACCCAGTACTTC

j_call: TRBJ2-1
v_call: TRBV6-5
cdr3_length: 14
clone_size: NA
d_call: TRBD2
cdr3_aa: CASSYGLADNEQFF
cdr3_nt: TGTGCCAGCAGTTACGGGCTAGCGGACAATGAGCAGTTCTTC

j_call: TRBJ2-1
v_call: TRBV5-1
cdr3_length: 14
clone_size: NA
d_call: NA
cdr3_aa: CASSALTAYNEQFF
cdr3_nt: TGCGCCAGCAGCGCATTGACAGCTTACAATGAGCAGTTCTTC

j_call: TRBJ1-2
v_call: TRBV6-1
cdr3_length: 13
clone_size: NA
d_call: NA
cdr3_aa: CASKRTTNYGYTF
cdr3_nt: TGTGCCAGCAAAAGGACAACTAACTATGGCTACACCTTC

j_call: TRBJ2-7
v_call: TRBV27
cdr3_length: 14
clone_size: NA
d_call: TRBD2
cdr3_aa: CASSLWGGYNEQYF
cdr3_nt: TGTGCCAGCAGTTTATGGGGGGGGTATAACGAGCAGTACTTC

j_call: TRBJ2-1
v_call: TRBV5-1
cdr3_length: 15
clone_size: NA
d_call: TRBD2
cdr3_aa: CASSLPGLAYNEQFF
cdr3_nt: TGCGCCAGCAGCTTACCGGGACTAGCATACAATGAGCAGTTCTTC

j_call: TRBJ2-5
v_call: TRBV9
cdr3_length: 16
clone_size: NA
d_call: TRBD2
cdr3_aa: CASSTGTSGVQETQYF
cdr3_nt: TGTGCCAGCAGCACCGGGACTAGCGGGGTCCAAGAGACCCAGTACTTC

j_call: TRBJ2-2
v_call: TRBV19
cdr3_length: 17
clone_size: NA
d_call: NA
cdr3_aa: CASTMRFGVGNTGELFF
cdr3_nt: TGTGCCAGTACTATGAGGTTCGGGGTGGGAAACACCGGGGAGCTGTTTTTT

j_call: TRBJ1-1
v_call: TRBV5-4
cdr3_length: 15
clone_size: NA
d_call: TRBD1
cdr3_aa: CASSPRQGSATEAFF
cdr3_nt: TGTGCCAGCAGCCCGAGACAGGGGTCGGCCACTGAAGCTTTCTTT

j_call: TRBJ1-5
v_call: TRBV19
cdr3_length: 15
clone_size: NA
d_call: TRBD1
cdr3_aa: CASSQGTALNQPQHF
cdr3_nt: TGTGCCAGCTCGCAGGGGACAGCCCTCAATCAGCCCCAGCATTTT

j_call: TRBJ1-6
v_call: TRBV7-3
cdr3_length: 16
clone_size: NA
d_call: TRBD1
cdr3_aa: CASSLTGGARGSPLHF
cdr3_nt: TGTGCCAGCAGCCTAACAGGGGGCGCACGGGGTTCACCCCTCCACTTT

j_call: TRBJ2-1
v_call: TRBV9
cdr3_length: 16
clone_size: NA
d_call: TRBD2
cdr3_aa: CASSASGPSSYNEQFF
cdr3_nt: TGTGCCAGCAGTGCTAGCGGGCCCAGCTCCTACAATGAGCAGTTCTTC

j_call: TRBJ2-1
v_call: TRBV7-7
cdr3_length: 13
clone_size: NA
d_call: TRBD1
cdr3_aa: CASSQDRDNEQFF
cdr3_nt: TGTGCTAGCAGCCAGGACAGGGACAATGAGCAGTTCTTC

j_call: TRBJ1-6
v_call: TRBV2
cdr3_length: 12
clone_size: NA
d_call: NA
cdr3_aa: CASSGQNSPLHF
cdr3_nt: TGTGCCAGCAGCGGACAGAATTCACCCCTCCACTTT

j_call: TRBJ1-2
v_call: TRBV4-1
cdr3_length: 14
clone_size: NA
d_call: TRBD1
cdr3_aa: CASSHRQGGYGYTF
cdr3_nt: TGCGCCAGCAGCCACCGACAGGGCGGCTATGGCTACACCTTC

j_call: TRBJ2-7
v_call: TRBV5-4
cdr3_length: 14
clone_size: NA
d_call: NA
cdr3_aa: CASSGGPISYEQYF
cdr3_nt: TGTGCCAGCAGCGGAGGCCCGATCTCCTACGAGCAGTACTTC

j_call: TRBJ2-3
v_call: TRBV5-8
cdr3_length: 13
clone_size: many
d_call: TRBD2
cdr3_aa: CASSRTSTSTQYF
cdr3_nt: TGTGCCAGCAGCCGGACTAGTACGAGTACGCAGTATTTT

j_call: TRBJ1-2
v_call: TRBV28
cdr3_length: 16
clone_size: NA
d_call: TRBD1
cdr3_aa: CASSLANRGVRYGYTF
cdr3_nt: TGTGCCAGCAGTTTAGCGAACAGGGGAGTGAGGTATGGCTACACCTTC

j_call: TRBJ2-2
v_call: TRBV30
cdr3_length: 14
clone_size: NA
d_call: TRBD1
cdr3_aa: CAWSDRGITGELFF
cdr3_nt: TGTGCCTGGAGTGACAGGGGTATCACCGGGGAGCTGTTTTTT

j_call: TRBJ1-5
v_call: TRBV11-3
cdr3_length: 15
clone_size: NA
d_call: TRBD1
cdr3_aa: CASSLGDGTDQPQHF
cdr3_nt: TGTGCCAGCAGCTTAGGGGATGGGACAGATCAGCCCCAGCATTTT

j_call: TRBJ2-7
v_call: TRBV5-4
cdr3_length: 17
clone_size: NA
d_call: TRBD2
cdr3_aa: CASSSGTSGRRTYEQYF
cdr3_nt: TGTGCCAGCAGTTCCGGGACTAGCGGGAGGCGTACCTACGAGCAGTACTTC

j_call: TRBJ2-1
v_call: TRBV11-2
cdr3_length: 15
clone_size: NA
d_call: NA
cdr3_aa: CASSSRENSYNEQFF
cdr3_nt: TGTGCCAGCAGCTCGAGAGAGAATTCCTACAATGAGCAGTTCTTC

j_call: TRBJ1-4
v_call: TRBV19
cdr3_length: 16
clone_size: many
d_call: NA
cdr3_aa: CASTPHLGPTNEKLFF
cdr3_nt: TGTGCCAGCACACCCCATTTGGGCCCCACTAATGAAAAACTGTTTTTT

j_call: TRBJ1-4
v_call: TRBV14
cdr3_length: 15
clone_size: NA
d_call: NA
cdr3_aa: CASRPTGGMGEKLFF
cdr3_nt: TGTGCCAGCAGGCCGACGGGCGGGATGGGTGAAAAACTGTTTTTT

j_call: TRBJ2-7
v_call: TRBV6-5
cdr3_length: 14
clone_size: NA
d_call: NA
cdr3_aa: CASSPPGGKGEQYF
cdr3_nt: TGTGCCAGCAGCCCACCTGGCGGGAAGGGCGAGCAGTACTTC

j_call: TRBJ1-1
v_call: TRBV2
cdr3_length: 14
clone_size: NA
d_call: NA
cdr3_aa: CASGYRKLNTEAFF
cdr3_nt: TGTGCCAGCGGTTACAGAAAATTGAACACTGAAGCTTTCTTT

j_call: TRBJ2-1
v_call: TRBV6-5
cdr3_length: 12
clone_size: once
d_call: NA
cdr3_aa: CASSYGSREQFF
cdr3_nt: TGTGCCAGCAGTTATGGGAGTAGGGAGCAGTTCTTC

j_call: TRBJ2-7
v_call: TRBV25-1
cdr3_length: 16
clone_size: NA
d_call: TRBD1
cdr3_aa: CASSDDGTGLLYEQYF
cdr3_nt: TGTGCCAGCAGTGACGACGGGACAGGGCTCCTTTACGAGCAGTACTTC

j_call: TRBJ2-3
v_call: TRBV9
cdr3_length: 15
clone_size: NA
d_call: NA
cdr3_aa: CASSVDTLSTDTQYF
cdr3_nt: TGTGCCAGCAGCGTAGATACACTAAGCACAGATACGCAGTATTTT

j_call: TRBJ2-1
v_call: TRBV6-1
cdr3_length: 16
clone_size: NA
d_call: NA
cdr3_aa: CASSEGAGYSYNEQFF
cdr3_nt: TGTGCCAGCAGTGAAGGCGCGGGTTACTCCTACAATGAGCAGTTCTTC

j_call: TRBJ2-5
v_call: TRBV5-4
cdr3_length: 16
clone_size: NA
d_call: NA
cdr3_aa: CASSSPHTRTAETQYF
cdr3_nt: TGTGCCAGCAGCTCCCCCCATACTAGAACGGCGGAGACCCAGTACTTC

j_call: TRBJ1-1
v_call: TRBV27
cdr3_length: 15
clone_size: NA
d_call: NA
cdr3_aa: CASSHLGRGGTEAFF
cdr3_nt: TGTGCCAGCAGTCACTTGGGTAGGGGAGGAACTGAAGCTTTCTTT

j_call: TRBJ1-2
v_call: TRBV5-8
cdr3_length: 15
clone_size: NA
d_call: TRBD1
cdr3_aa: CASSWGTGGKSGYTF
cdr3_nt: TGTGCCAGCAGCTGGGGGACAGGGGGCAAGAGTGGCTACACCTTC

j_call: TRBJ1-3
v_call: TRBV7-9
cdr3_length: 17
clone_size: NA
d_call: TRBD1
cdr3_aa: CASSPTLDRLAGNTIYF
cdr3_nt: TGTGCCAGCAGCCCTACGCTGGACAGGCTAGCTGGAAACACCATATATTTT